This note documents a single T cell receptor (beta chain) sequence. Its specificity is not known. These data belong to a study of shared clonotypes between healthy human individuals. Study information: A donor's plate count was three for CD4 naive and three for CD4 memory; CD8 naive had two and CD8 memory one.

Study-wide results and caveats: Estimated clonotype richness was generally higher in naive than memory subsets. The study's rarefaction showed incomplete sorted-subset sequencing despite large depth.

The CDR3 length is 15 residues. Unmatched junction bases numbered 11, after V lost 10 bases and J lost 0 bases. Germline loops: CDR1 MNHEY, CDR2 SVGAGI. Researchers ran the assay at a deep level. Using immunoSEQ multiplex PCR, the repertoire was profiled, and TCRdb retains in-frame clones only, with some absent. The sample has under 600,000 clones, almost 97% seen once. The TCR comes from a woman under 40 in good health. The chain has TRBV6-5 and TRBJ1-1; 7 bases are a match to TRBD1. The sample was naive CD4+ T cells sorted from blood. Subset meaning: CD45RA+ positively selected. CDR3: CATRTMGQMNTEAFF. CDR3 nucleotide sequence: TGTGCCACGCGAACCATGGGACAGATGAACACTGAAGCTTTCTTT.